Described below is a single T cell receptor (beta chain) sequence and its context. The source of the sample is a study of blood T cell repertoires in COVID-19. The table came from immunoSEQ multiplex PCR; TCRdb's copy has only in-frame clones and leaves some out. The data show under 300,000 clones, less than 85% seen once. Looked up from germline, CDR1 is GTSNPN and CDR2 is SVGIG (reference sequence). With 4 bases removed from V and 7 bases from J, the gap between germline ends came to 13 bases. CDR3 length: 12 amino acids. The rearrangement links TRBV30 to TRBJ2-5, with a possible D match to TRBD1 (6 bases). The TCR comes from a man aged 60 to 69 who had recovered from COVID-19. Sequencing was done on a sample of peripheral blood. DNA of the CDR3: TGTGCCTGGAAGACAGGACCTGGGACCCAGTACTTC. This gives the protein CAWKTGPGTQYF.